Below are 18 T cell receptor beta chains sequenced from a single sample in a study of vaccination and CD4 T cells after COVID-19. The Oncomine TCR Beta short-read assay sequenced DNA from cultured CD4+ T cells. TCRdb itself ran the PCR reads through MiXCR, one entry per CDR3 protein. The table lists 6,500 to 7,500 distinct CDR3 sequences, about 32% of them singletons. The treatment is: approximately 9-day PBMC culture with coronavirus spike peptide pools or control peptides (ViraFEST assay). From the unexposed donor, CD4+ T cells were collected ahead of the COVID-19 pandemic (2011-2018). These TCRs are of unknown antigen specificity. The sample taken for sequencing was CD4+ T cells from blood, cultured in vitro. The receptors come from a human donor in good health.

This chain connects TRBV6-1 to TRBJ2-2, with D perhaps TRBD2 (6 bases). V was clipped by 6 bases and J by 3 bases, with 14 bases between them. Per the germline V gene, CDR1 is MNHNS and CDR2 is SASEGT. CDR3 size: 15 residues. CDR3 DNA sequence: TGTGCCAGCAGGTTATGGTCGGGGGACACCGGGGAGCTGTTTTTT. Encoded protein: CASRLWSGDTGELFF.

J is TRBJ2-5 and V is TRBV30, with 13 nucleotides matching TRBD2. V shed 1 base, J shed 5 bases, and the junction held 4 bases outside the gene matches. Germline lookup yields CDR1 GTSNPN and CDR2 SVGIG (reference sequence). This CDR3 is 15 amino acids long. This CDR3 is CAWSGVLAGGETQYF. The CDR3, as DNA: TGTGCCTGGAGTGGAGTACTAGCGGGGGGGGAGACCCAGTACTTC.

This clonotype showed up just a few times. The rearrangement joins TRBV5-1 to TRBJ1-5; D is uncertain. The CDR3 sequence is 15 residues long. Germline values: CDR1 SGHRS, CDR2 YFSETQ. V shed 0 bases and J shed 1 base, with 8 bases lying between them. This CDR3 is CASSLAGVSNQPQHF. CDR3 DNA sequence: TGCGCCAGCAGCTTGGCCGGGGTAAGCAATCAGCCCCAGCATTTT.

This chain connects TRBV20-1 to TRBJ2-1, with 10 bases aligning to TRBD1. CDR1 and CDR2 from the germline V gene are DFQATT and SNEGSKA (reference sequence). This CDR3 contains 20 residues. With V trimmed by 2 bases and J by 9 bases, 25 bases remained unmatched. The CDR3 nucleotides are TGCAGTGCTAGAATAATCGGGACAGGGGCTTATGGGTTATCCTCGAGTGAGCAGTTCTTC. The encoded protein is CSARIIGTGAYGLSSSEQFF.

This clonotype was detected only a few times. The genes are TRBV6-5 and TRBJ1-3; unclear D gene. CDR3 length: 14 residues. The V gene lost 2 bases and the J gene lost 3 bases, with 8 bases spanning the gap. CDR1 MNHEY and CDR2 SVGAGI come from the germline V gene. The CDR3 is CASSYTQIGNTIYF. The CDR3 DNA is TGTGCCAGCAGTTACACCCAGATTGGAAACACCATATATTTT.

The chain has TRBV7-9 and TRBJ2-2; 9 bases match TRBD1. The CDR3 extends over 15 amino acids. Germline CDR1 is SEHNR and CDR2 is FQNEAQ (reference sequence). The J segment lost 6 bases and the V segment lost 7 bases, leaving 9 bases of the junction unmatched. This CDR3 is CASNLRDRESGELFF. The CDR3 DNA follows: TGTGCCAGCAATCTCCGGGACAGGGAGTCCGGGGAGCTGTTTTTT.

This clonotype was observed a handful of times. This chain links TRBV6-1 with TRBJ1-2; the D gene is possibly TRBD1 (6 bases). CDR3 length equals 12 residues. V shed 7 bases and J shed 3 bases, with 9 bases lying between them. Germline assignment: CDR1 MNHNS and CDR2 SASEGT. The CDR3, as DNA: TGTGCCAGCACCGCAGGGGACTATGGCTACACCTTC. It codes for CASTAGDYGYTF.

The chain has TRBV10-1 and TRBJ2-3; D ambiguous. CDR1 WNHNN and CDR2 SYGVQD come from the germline V gene (reference sequence). Trimming cost V 3 bases and J 2 bases, with 15 bases left between them. CDR3 length: 16 residues. CDR3 in amino acids: CASSDAAAPFTDTQYF. CDR3 DNA: TGCGCCAGCAGTGACGCGGCGGCTCCCTTCACAGATACGCAGTATTTT.

This clonotype appeared a few times. The J gene is TRBJ1-2, the V gene TRBV27; 7 bases are a match to TRBD1. J was trimmed by 2 bases and V by 5 bases; bases with no gene match: 2. The CDR3 runs 13 residues. CDR1 is MNHEY, CDR2 SMNVEV, per germline (reference sequence). For the CDR3, the DNA is TGTGCCAGCAGTCTACAGGGGAACTATGGCTACACCTTC. This translates into CASSLQGNYGYTF.

The table lists this clonotype with a few counts. V usage is TRBV7-9 and J usage is TRBJ1-1; D remains ambiguous. Germline CDR1 is SEHNR and CDR2 is FQNEAQ (reference sequence). This CDR3 comprises 13 residues. V was cut by 0 bases and J by 2 bases, with 4 bases left in between. CDR3 loop: CASSLADNTEAFF. DNA of the CDR3: TGTGCCAGCAGCTTAGCGGATAACACTGAAGCTTTCTTT. Based on the CDR3 plus reference TRBV7-9 and TRBJ1-1, the full variable domain is DTGVSQNPRHKITKRGQNVTFRCDPISEHNRLYWYRQTLGQGPEFLTYFQNEAQLEKSRLLSDRFSAERPKGSFSTLEIQRTEQGDSAMYLCASSLADNTEAFFGQGTRLTVV.

This clonotype was observed a single time. This chain joins TRBV5-6 and TRBJ2-3; TRBD1 agrees at 7 bases. The CDR3 is made up of 15 amino acids. The V segment lost 4 bases and the J segment 1 base; nucleotides outside the gene matches: 6. Germline CDR1 SGHDT, CDR2 YYEEEE. As DNA, the CDR3 is TGTGCCAGCAGCCTAGACAGGGACCGCACAGATACGCAGTATTTT. This codes for CASSLDRDRTDTQYF.

The chain joins TRBV12-3 or TRBV12-4 to TRBJ1-1, with D uncertain. V lost 3 bases and J lost 1, with 9 bases in between. The CDR3 is 14 amino acids. The CDR3 nucleotides are TGTGCCAGCAGTTTCTCGTCCTCGAACACTGAAGCTTTCTTT. This gives the protein CASSFSSSNTEAFF.

The J gene is TRBJ1-5, the V gene TRBV19; 9 nucleotides match TRBD1. V lost 3 bases to trimming and J lost 6 bases; unmatched junction nucleotides: 15. The CDR3 is 18 residues long. The germline V gene encodes CDR1 LNHDA and CDR2 SQIVND (reference sequence). CDR3 nucleotides: TGTGCCAGTAGTATGGGGGTTCCGGGACAGGGAAGGATTCAGCCCCAGCATTTT. Translating gives CASSMGVPGQGRIQPQHF. Full variable domain (missing parts from reference TRBV19 and TRBJ1-5): DGGITQSPKYLFRKEGQNVTLSCEQNLNHDAMYWYRQDPGQGLRLIYYSQIVNDFQKGDIAEGYSVSREKKESFPLTVTSAQKNPTAFYLCASSMGVPGQGRIQPQHFGDGTRLSIL.

This clonotype came up a few times. This chain links TRBV6-5 with TRBJ2-7, with D unclear. V lost 2 bases and J lost 0, with 14 bases in between. The CDR3 runs to 16 residues. CDR1 and CDR2 from the germline V gene are MNHEY and SVGAGI. CDR3 coding DNA: TGTGCCAGCAGTTACACATTGGGCGCCAGCTCCTACGAGCAGTACTTC. This translates into CASSYTLGASSYEQYF.

This clonotype has just a few counts. The CDR3, as DNA: TGTGCCAGCTCGAACACAGATACGCAGTATTTT. Translated, it gives CASSNTDTQYF. The V call is TRBV18, the J call TRBJ2-3; D not certain. The CDR3 runs to 11 residues. The germline V gene has CDR1 KGHSH and CDR2 LQKENI. Trimming took 6 bases from V and 2 from J, leaving 3 bases between them.

This chain uses TRBV10-3 with TRBJ1-2; no clear D. Germline CDR1 reads ENHRY; CDR2 reads SYGVKD. V lost 2 bases to trimming and J lost 3 bases, with 4 bases between them. The CDR3 length is 12 residues. The CDR3 coding sequence is TGTGCCATCAGTGAGGGCGACTATGGCTACACCTTC. It specifies CAISEGDYGYTF.

This clonotype appeared a few times. This chain uses TRBV7-9 with TRBJ2-1; 9 bases agree with TRBD2. With 9 bases clipped from V and 6 bases from J, the junction kept 9 bases outside the gene matches. Germline V gene data show CDR1 as SEHNR and CDR2 as FQNEAQ (reference sequence). This CDR3 comprises 14 residues. Written as DNA, the CDR3 is TGTGCCAGTTTAATAGCGGGGGCGACCAATGAGCAGTTCTTC. Encoded protein: CASLIAGATNEQFF.

V is TRBV11-2 and J is TRBJ1-2; D is undetermined. Trimming took 3 bases from V and 0 from J, leaving 17 bases between them. This CDR3 has 17 amino acids. CDR1 is SGHAT and CDR2 is FQNNGV in the germline V gene. Here the CDR3 DNA reads TGTGCCAGCAGCTTCTCCGCAACCAGATCTCCTAACTATGGCTACACCTTC. Its translation: CASSFSATRSPNYGYTF.